The table lists the clone carrying this TCR beta chain with a few counts. Germline values: CDR1 MNHEY, CDR2 SVGEGT. The CDR3 contains 12 residues. Trimming shortened V by 2 bases and J by 1 base, and 2 bases separated the two germline ends. Making the bulk TCR libraries relied on previously described methods and listed TCR primers. Using its own MiXCR run on the PCR reads, TCRdb lists one record per CDR3 protein. Found here are about 630,000 distinct CDR3 sequences, around 25% of them singletons; the top ten hold 0.78%. These data originate in a study of molecular identifiers for immune sequencing clone quantification.

The V call is TRBV6-2 or TRBV6-3, the J call TRBJ1-2; no reliable D call. The sample taken for sequencing was naive CD8+ T cells from blood, with Jurkat cell RNA spiked in. Stated subset: FACS-sorted CD8+CD4-CCR7+CD45RA+ naive T cells. The receptor comes from a human donor in good health. Some libraries in this study had Jurkat cell RNA spiked in. This CDR3 reads CASSYNNYGYTF. CDR3 nucleotides: TGTGCCAGCAGTTACAATAACTATGGCTACACCTTC.